The T cell receptor beta chain described here comes from a study of blood T cells in healthy people across ages. Primers used in a second PCR of about 6 to 11 cycles were a sample-barcoded 5' primer and a J-beta primer mix. MiXCR, run by TCRdb on the 5' RACE reads, gives a single entry per CDR3 protein. Of hundreds of thousands of distinct CDR3 sequences in the sample, 58% are singletons; the top ten hold approximately 23%. This CDR3 has 12 amino acids. CDR1 is LNHDA, CDR2 SQIVND, per germline (reference sequence). Trimming took off 7 bases at V and 5 bases at J, with 11 bases between the two ends. The source is a young man in good health. The chain is built from TRBV19 and TRBJ1-2; D gene ambiguous. The sequenced sample was blood. This chain's CDR3 is CASTRSRYGYTF. Written as DNA, the CDR3 is TGTGCCAGTACGAGATCTCGGTATGGCTACACCTTC. Using reference TRBV19 and TRBJ1-2 for the parts outside the CDR3, the full variable domain is DGGITQSPKYLFRKEGQNVTLSCEQNLNHDAMYWYRQDPGQGLRLIYYSQIVNDFQKGDIAEGYSVSREKKESFPLTVTSAQKNPTAFYLCASTRSRYGYTFGSGTRLTVV.